The next 21 T cell receptor beta chains were all read from a single sample in a study of chemoradiotherapy in HPV16-positive cancers. TCRdb's copy holds only in-frame clones and misses some; the assay was immunoSEQ multiplex PCR. The sample lists about 30,000 clones, 91% seen once, with less than 25% in the top ten. The sequenced sample was blood, obtained from a patient who underwent chemoradiotherapy. These receptors all stem from a human donor with HPV-associated anogenital cancer.

The chain has TRBV20-1 and TRBJ2-5; 11 nucleotides line up with TRBD2. Germline V lookup: CDR1 DFQATT, CDR2 SNEGSKA (reference sequence). This CDR3 has 11 amino acids. V trimming: 8 bases; J trimming: 7 bases; junction bases outside the gene matches: 3. For the CDR3, the DNA is TGCAGTTCGCTAGCGGGAGGGACCCAGTACTTC. It yields the protein CSSLAGGTQYF.

J is TRBJ2-1 and V is TRBV4-1, with 9 positions matching TRBD2. J was trimmed by 12 bases and V by 2 bases; bases with no gene match: 11. The CDR3 spans 15 residues. The V gene's germline CDR1 is MGHRA and CDR2 YSYEKL. The CDR3 sequence is CASSQRGLAELGQFF. The CDR3 nucleotides read TGCGCCAGCAGCCAAAGGGGACTAGCCGAGTTGGGGCAGTTCTTC.

The CDR3 bases are TGCGCCAGCAGCTTGGTCACAGGGGCCAATCAGCCCCAGCATTTT. This gives the protein CASSLVTGANQPQHF. The chain carries TRBV5-1 and TRBJ1-5; 7 bases align to TRBD1. The trim removed 0 bases at V and 3 bases at J, leaving 3 bases unmatched. The CDR3 extends over 15 amino acids. Germline V lookup: CDR1 SGHRS, CDR2 YFSETQ.

The rearrangement joins TRBV18 to TRBJ1-2; 8 nucleotides line up with TRBD1. The CDR3 sequence is 16 residues long. CDR1 KGHSH and CDR2 LQKENI come from the germline V gene. The trim removed 2 bases at V and 4 bases at J, leaving 9 bases unmatched. This chain's CDR3 is CASSPMPGQEIYGYTF. The CDR3 bases are TGTGCCAGCTCACCAATGCCGGGACAGGAGATCTATGGCTACACCTTC.

This rearrangement joins TRBV6-6 to TRBJ1-3, with TRBD1 as a possible D gene (6 bases). Germline loops: CDR1 MNHNY, CDR2 SVGAGI (reference sequence). Trimming cost V 2 bases and J 1 base, with 12 bases left between them. The CDR3 sequence is 16 residues long. CDR3 nucleotide sequence: TGTGCCAGCAGTTACGGGTGGGGGCGTTCTGGAAACACCATATATTTT. Translating it yields CASSYGWGRSGNTIYF.

This sequence joins TRBV7-2 and TRBJ2-3; D is ambiguous. Trimming removed 3 bases at V and 0 bases at J, with 19 bases between. The germline V gene encodes CDR1 SGHTA and CDR2 FQGNSA. The CDR3 runs 18 residues. DNA for the CDR3: TGTGCCAGCAGCTTCCAGAGCGCGATTTCCCTTAGCACAGATACGCAGTATTTT. Its translation: CASSFQSAISLSTDTQYF.

The rearrangement links TRBV19 to TRBJ1-2; D gene uncertain. The CDR3 sequence is 11 residues long. Germline values: CDR1 LNHDA, CDR2 SQIVND (reference sequence). The V gene lost 5 bases and the J gene lost 5 bases, with 6 bases spanning the gap. DNA of the CDR3: TGTGCCAGTAGTCTACGGTATGGCTACACCTTC. Translating it yields CASSLRYGYTF.

The chain is built from TRBV7-8 and TRBJ2-7; 12 nucleotides match TRBD2. CDR1 SGHVS and CDR2 FQNEAQ come from the germline V gene. The CDR3 runs 15 residues. J was trimmed by 10 bases and V by 6 bases; bases with no gene match: 13. This CDR3 is CASSPGLAGSFGQYF. The CDR3 DNA reads TGTGCCAGCAGTCCGGGACTAGCGGGCAGCTTCGGACAGTACTTC.

This clone is classed as medium-sized. The chain links TRBV13 to TRBJ2-3, with D hard to call. V dropped 5 bases and J dropped 5 bases, with 11 bases sitting between them. The CDR3 sequence is 13 residues long. The V gene's germline CDR1 is PRHDT and CDR2 FYEKMQ (reference sequence). CDR3 in amino acids: CASSQPMVDTQYF. CDR3 DNA: TGTGCCAGCAGCCAACCAATGGTAGATACGCAGTATTTT.

The chain couples TRBV18 to TRBJ2-7, with D perhaps being TRBD1 or TRBD2 (7 bases each). Deletions cut 2 bases from V and 6 bases from J, with 14 bases between. The CDR3 contains 14 residues. Per germline, CDR1 KGHSH and CDR2 LQKENI. CDR3 sequence: CASSPGTGEGEQYF. CDR3 sequence (DNA): TGTGCCAGCTCACCAGGCACAGGGGAGGGCGAGCAGTACTTC.

The J gene is TRBJ1-3, the V gene TRBV30, with D uncertain. Germline lookup yields CDR1 GTSNPN and CDR2 SVGIG (reference sequence). CDR3 length equals 13 residues. V gave up 1 base and J gave up 1 base, with 5 bases separating them. CDR3 amino acids: CAWSAQSGNTIYF. The CDR3 DNA is TGTGCCTGGAGTGCCCAGTCTGGAAACACCATATATTTT. Combining the CDR3 with reference TRBV30 and TRBJ1-3 gives the whole variable domain SQTIHQWPATLVQPVGSPLSLECTVEGTSNPNLYWYRQAAGRGLQLLFYSVGIGQISSEVPQNLSASRPQDRQFILSSKKLLLSDSGFYLCAWSAQSGNTIYFGEGSWLTVV.

Note on this clone: Other nucleotide sequences from this sample produce the same CDR3. The chain uses TRBV19 and TRBJ2-5, with D perhaps matching TRBD1 (5 bases). Germline V gives CDR1 LNHDA, CDR2 SQIVND (reference sequence). V shed 3 bases and J shed 5 bases, with 10 bases lying between them. CDR3 length: 13 amino acids. CDR3 sequence reads: CASSIDSSETQYF. CDR3 DNA: TGTGCCAGTAGTATCGACAGCTCGGAGACCCAGTACTTC.

This clone has only a few counts. V usage is TRBV5-5 and J usage is TRBJ2-7; D might be TRBD1 (7 bases). The CDR3 consists of 15 residues. With 4 bases removed from V and 3 bases from J, the gap between germline ends came to 17 bases. CDR1 is SGHKS, CDR2 YYEKEE, per germline (reference sequence). The CDR3 here is CASSPRDSWVYEQYF. CDR3 DNA sequence: TGTGCCAGCAGCCCGCGGGACAGTTGGGTCTACGAGCAGTACTTC. Filled out from reference TRBV5-5 and TRBJ2-7, the complete variable domain reads DAGVTQSPTHLIKTRGQQVTLRCSPISGHKSVSWYQQVLGQGPQFIFQYYEKEERGRGNFPDRFSARQFPNYSSELNVNALLLGDSALYLCASSPRDSWVYEQYFGPGTRLTVT.

The V gene is TRBV30, the J gene TRBJ2-3; 7 nucleotides align to TRBD2. This CDR3 has 13 residues. V was clipped by 5 bases and J by 4 bases; unmatched bases: 6. Germline V lookup: CDR1 GTSNPN, CDR2 SVGIG (reference sequence). The CDR3 reads CAWVSGEADTQYF. The DNA of the CDR3 is TGTGCCTGGGTGAGCGGGGAAGCAGATACGCAGTATTTT.

The chain uses TRBV7-2 and TRBJ2-7, with 7 bases that match TRBD1. The CDR3 spans 15 residues. V lost 3 bases and J lost 2; bases outside the gene matches: 7. Germline CDR1 and CDR2: SGHTA and FQGNSA. The CDR3 DNA is TGTGCCAGCAGCTTTAGGACAGGTCTCACCTACGAGCAGTACTTC. It encodes CASSFRTGLTYEQYF.

The chain uses TRBV5-4 and TRBJ2-4; either TRBD1 or TRBD2 may supply D (5 bases each). The CDR3 has 13 residues. Trimming took 4 bases from V and 8 from J, leaving 13 bases between them. Germline V CDR1 and CDR2: SGHNT, YYREEE (reference sequence). The CDR3 DNA reads as TGTGCCAGCAGCAGGGACCGAGGTCACATTCAGTACTTC. It codes for CASSRDRGHIQYF.

This clone showed up just once. The chain employs TRBV7-9 and TRBJ1-2; D unclear. CDR1 SEHNR and CDR2 FQNEAQ come from the germline V gene (reference sequence). V was pared by 4 bases and J by 4 bases, with 13 bases between. The CDR3 spans 14 residues. The CDR3 loop reads CASSSDPGSYGYTF. For the CDR3, the DNA is TGTGCCAGCAGCTCGGACCCGGGTAGCTATGGCTACACCTTC.

The chain links TRBV19 to TRBJ1-3; no definite D call. Trimming shortened V by 4 bases and J by 4 bases, and 5 bases separated the two germline ends. CDR3 length equals 12 residues. Germline CDR1 LNHDA, CDR2 SQIVND (reference sequence). CDR3 DNA sequence: TGTGCCAGTAGTACCTCGGGAAACACCATATATTTT. Amino acid sequence: CASSTSGNTIYF.

The J gene is TRBJ1-5, the V gene TRBV5-6; the D gene is possibly TRBD1 (6 bases). Germline CDR1 and CDR2: SGHDT and YYEEEE. The CDR3 contains 17 residues. V was trimmed by 0 bases and J by 8 bases, leaving 21 bases between them. The CDR3 DNA reads as TGTGCCAGCAGCTTGGGGTCCTCCGGACAGACTCCCGAGCCCCAGCATTTT. It encodes CASSLGSSGQTPEPQHF.

This clone was detected once. This chain joins TRBV4-1 and TRBJ2-1, with a possible D match to TRBD2 (6 bases). The CDR3 consists of 16 residues. CDR1 and CDR2 (germline): MGHRA, YSYEKL. Deletions cut 2 bases from V and 0 bases from J, with 11 bases between. CDR3 region: CASSQSSGSSYNEQFF. The CDR3 coding sequence is TGCGCCAGCAGCCAAAGTAGCGGTAGCTCCTACAATGAGCAGTTCTTC.

In its sample, this clone was seen once. The chain is built from TRBV7-9 and TRBJ2-7; perhaps TRBD1 as D (6 bases). With 6 bases removed from V and 3 bases from J, the gap between germline ends came to 15 bases. Germline loops: CDR1 SEHNR, CDR2 FQNEAQ (reference sequence). This CDR3 has 14 residues. CDR3 amino acids: CASSSTGIGYEQYF. CDR3 bases: TGTGCCAGCAGTTCTACAGGGATCGGCTACGAGCAGTACTTC.